The rows below give T cell receptor beta chains drawn from one sample of a study of T cells in Graves' hyperthyroidism and ophthalmopathy. TCRdb processed the multiplex PCR reads anew with MiXCR; each CDR3 protein has one entry. The sample lists about 520,000 distinct CDR3 sequences; approximately 25% were seen once. The sequencing input was blood. The receptors originated from a woman in her 30s with Graves' ophthalmopathy. CDR3s include the opening cysteine and the closing phenylalanine or tryptophan. The D gene is left open where the match is weak. Where a row states a size, it is once, few, many or the class of an expanded clone; other rows omit it.

CDR3 DNA: TGTGCCACCAGCAAACAGGGGGCGCTTGATGGCTACACCTTC; CDR3 protein: CATSKQGALDGYTF; J gene: TRBJ1-2; clone size: many; V gene: TRBV15; D gene: TRBD1; CDR3 length: 14
CDR3 DNA: TGTGCCAGCAGTTTATCCCTCAGTAGGGGGTTAGCTTTCTTT; CDR3 protein: CASSLSLSRGLAFF; J gene: TRBJ1-1; clone size: NA; V gene: TRBV28; D gene: NA; CDR3 length: 14
CDR3 DNA: TGTGCCTCCAGCCCCATAGTCACAGGGTCGCCCTACGAGCAGTACTTC; CDR3 protein: CASSPIVTGSPYEQYF; J gene: TRBJ2-7; clone size: few; V gene: TRBV30; D gene: NA; CDR3 length: 16
CDR3 DNA: TGTGCCAGCAGCCACCCCTTCGGGGGGTTTCCCGAGCAGTACTTC; CDR3 protein: CASSHPFGGFPEQYF; J gene: TRBJ2-7; clone size: once; V gene: TRBV11-2; D gene: TRBD2; CDR3 length: 15
CDR3 DNA: TGTGCCAGCAGTTCCGAGCCTGCCACTGAAGCTTTCTTT; CDR3 protein: CASSSEPATEAFF; J gene: TRBJ1-1; clone size: many; V gene: TRBV27; D gene: NA; CDR3 length: 13
CDR3 DNA: TGTGCCATCAGTGTCGGAGTTTTGGGCGCTGAAGCTTTCTTT; CDR3 protein: CAISVGVLGAEAFF; J gene: TRBJ1-1; clone size: many; V gene: TRBV10-3; D gene: NA; CDR3 length: 14
CDR3 DNA: TGTGCCAGCAGCCCCTCCCGGTATTTCCTCTATGGCTACACCTTC; CDR3 protein: CASSPSRYFLYGYTF; J gene: TRBJ1-2; clone size: NA; V gene: TRBV12-3/TRBV12-4; D gene: NA; CDR3 length: 15
CDR3 DNA: TGTGCCAGCAGTGGTTGGACTAGCGGGGGCCTTATCACCGGGGAGCTGTTTTTT; CDR3 protein: CASSGWTSGGLITGELFF; J gene: TRBJ2-2; clone size: many; V gene: TRBV28; D gene: TRBD2; CDR3 length: 18
CDR3 DNA: TGTGCCACCCAGGACGGTAGTTCAGGGCGCAATCAGCCCCAGCATTTT; CDR3 protein: CATQDGSSGRNQPQHF; J gene: TRBJ1-5; clone size: NA; V gene: TRBV19; D gene: NA; CDR3 length: 16
CDR3 DNA: TGCAGTGCTAGAGAAAGGGGGGGGTTGGAGCAGTACTTC; CDR3 protein: CSARERGGLEQYF; J gene: TRBJ2-7; clone size: NA; V gene: TRBV20-1; D gene: NA; CDR3 length: 13
CDR3 DNA: TGTGCCAGCTCACCACAGCAAGGAGCTAACTATGGCTACACCTTC; CDR3 protein: CASSPQQGANYGYTF; J gene: TRBJ1-2; clone size: many; V gene: TRBV18; D gene: NA; CDR3 length: 15
CDR3 DNA: TGCGCCAGCGCAACTACAGAGGACTATGGCTACACCTTC; CDR3 protein: CASATTEDYGYTF; J gene: TRBJ1-2; clone size: NA; V gene: TRBV10-2; D gene: NA; CDR3 length: 13
CDR3 DNA: TGTGCCAGCAGTGAAGGCGGGGACGGTGGGACAGTGAACACTGAAGCTTTCTTT; CDR3 protein: CASSEGGDGGTVNTEAFF; J gene: TRBJ1-1; clone size: many; V gene: TRBV2; D gene: TRBD1; CDR3 length: 18
CDR3 DNA: TGTGCCAGTAGTCCTCAAAACATTCAGTACTTC; CDR3 protein: CASSPQNIQYF; J gene: TRBJ2-4; clone size: many; V gene: TRBV2; D gene: NA; CDR3 length: 11
CDR3 DNA: TGTGCCAGCAGTTTATCGCCCGGAGCTAACTATGGCTACACCTTC; CDR3 protein: CASSLSPGANYGYTF; J gene: TRBJ1-2; clone size: many; V gene: TRBV27; D gene: NA; CDR3 length: 15
CDR3 DNA: TGCAGTGCGGCGTCGGTAGCGGGGAACCCCTACGAGCAGTACTTC; CDR3 protein: CSAASVAGNPYEQYF; J gene: TRBJ2-7; clone size: many; V gene: TRBV20-1; D gene: TRBD2; CDR3 length: 15
CDR3 DNA: TGTGCCAGCAGCTTAAGTGTCAGTGAAGCTTTCTTT; CDR3 protein: CASSLSVSEAFF; J gene: TRBJ1-1; clone size: many; V gene: TRBV7-9; D gene: NA; CDR3 length: 12
CDR3 DNA: TGTGCCTGGAGTGTAGGAGGGAGCCGGAAGACCCAGTACTTC; CDR3 protein: CAWSVGGSRKTQYF; J gene: TRBJ2-5; clone size: few; V gene: TRBV30; D gene: NA; CDR3 length: 14
CDR3 DNA: TGTGCCAGCAGTTACTCAATCAGGGGCGCAGATACGCAGTATTTT; CDR3 protein: CASSYSIRGADTQYF; J gene: TRBJ2-3; clone size: many; V gene: TRBV6-5; D gene: NA; CDR3 length: 15
CDR3 DNA: TGCAGTGCTATGGAGAACTATGGCTACACCTTC; CDR3 protein: CSAMENYGYTF; J gene: TRBJ1-2; clone size: many; V gene: TRBV20-1; D gene: NA; CDR3 length: 11
CDR3 DNA: TGTGCCAGCAGTTACAGGCAGGGCAGTATCGCTGAAGCTTTCTTT; CDR3 protein: CASSYRQGSIAEAFF; J gene: TRBJ1-1; clone size: many; V gene: TRBV6-2/TRBV6-3; D gene: NA; CDR3 length: 15
CDR3 DNA: TGTGCCAGTAGTATTGGCAGGGAAGAGACCCAGTACTTC; CDR3 protein: CASSIGREETQYF; J gene: TRBJ2-5; clone size: many; V gene: TRBV19; D gene: NA; CDR3 length: 13
CDR3 DNA: TGTGCCAGCAGCTTAGGGACTAGGCGGGAGCAGTACTTC; CDR3 protein: CASSLGTRREQYF; J gene: TRBJ2-7; clone size: many; V gene: TRBV7-3; D gene: TRBD2; CDR3 length: 13
CDR3 DNA: TGTGCCATCAGATTCGGGACAGGGTCGGTCTATGGCTACACCTTC; CDR3 protein: CAIRFGTGSVYGYTF; J gene: TRBJ1-2; clone size: NA; V gene: TRBV10-3; D gene: TRBD1; CDR3 length: 15
CDR3 DNA: TGTGCCAGCAGCTTAACCAACAGCGAAGAGACCCAGTACTTC; CDR3 protein: CASSLTNSEETQYF; J gene: TRBJ2-5; clone size: NA; V gene: TRBV7-9; D gene: NA; CDR3 length: 14
CDR3 DNA: TGTGCCAGCAGCTTAACACCCGGCGGGGGCTACACCTTC; CDR3 protein: CASSLTPGGGYTF; J gene: TRBJ1-2; clone size: many; V gene: TRBV7-2; D gene: NA; CDR3 length: 13
CDR3 DNA: TGTGCCAGTAGTATACCAGGCCGCGACACTGAAGCTTTCTTT; CDR3 protein: CASSIPGRDTEAFF; J gene: TRBJ1-1; clone size: many; V gene: TRBV19; D gene: NA; CDR3 length: 14
CDR3 DNA: TGTGCCAGCTCACCACGTAATAGCGGGGGAGAGACCCAGTACTTC; CDR3 protein: CASSPRNSGGETQYF; J gene: TRBJ2-5; clone size: NA; V gene: TRBV18; D gene: TRBD2; CDR3 length: 15
CDR3 DNA: TGTGCCAGCAGTTACGGGGGGGCGGTTAGGTATGGCTACACCTTC; CDR3 protein: CASSYGGAVRYGYTF; J gene: TRBJ1-2; clone size: NA; V gene: TRBV6-5; D gene: NA; CDR3 length: 15
CDR3 DNA: TGTGCCAGCACCCCGGCCATCCAAGAGACCCAGTACTTC; CDR3 protein: CASTPAIQETQYF; J gene: TRBJ2-5; clone size: many; V gene: TRBV28; D gene: NA; CDR3 length: 13
CDR3 DNA: TGTGCCAGCATCCGAGGGGGAGGGACCTTTTCTGAAGCTTTCTTT; CDR3 protein: CASIRGGGTFSEAFF; J gene: TRBJ1-1; clone size: NA; V gene: TRBV12-3/TRBV12-4; D gene: NA; CDR3 length: 15
CDR3 DNA: TGTGCCATCAGTGAGGAAGGGACAGGGGTGGAGACCCAGTACTTC; CDR3 protein: CAISEEGTGVETQYF; J gene: TRBJ2-5; clone size: NA; V gene: TRBV10-3; D gene: TRBD1; CDR3 length: 15
CDR3 DNA: TGCGCCAGCAGCAAATCATTGATAGGCGCCTACGAGCAGTACTTC; CDR3 protein: CASSKSLIGAYEQYF; J gene: TRBJ2-7; clone size: NA; V gene: TRBV5-1; D gene: NA; CDR3 length: 15
CDR3 DNA: TGTGCCAGCAGCGCCGACGGGGGGTTAGAGACCCAGTACTTC; CDR3 protein: CASSADGGLETQYF; J gene: TRBJ2-5; clone size: many; V gene: TRBV9; D gene: TRBD2; CDR3 length: 14
CDR3 DNA: TGTGCCAGCAGCCCGGGACAGGATCAATTGCACTTC; CDR3 protein: CASSPGQDQLHF; J gene: TRBJ2-7; clone size: many; V gene: TRBV25-1; D gene: TRBD1; CDR3 length: 12
CDR3 DNA: TGTGCCAGCAGTATCGGACAGGGGCGAGATACGCAGTATTTT; CDR3 protein: CASSIGQGRDTQYF; J gene: TRBJ2-3; clone size: NA; V gene: TRBV27; D gene: TRBD1; CDR3 length: 14
CDR3 DNA: TGCAGTGCCCCTGGGGGCGCTGGTGGCTACACCTTC; CDR3 protein: CSAPGGAGGYTF; J gene: TRBJ1-2; clone size: many; V gene: TRBV20-1; D gene: NA; CDR3 length: 12
CDR3 DNA: TGCGCCAGCAGCCAAGTTGGTGCTCAGCCCCAGCATTTT; CDR3 protein: CASSQVGAQPQHF; J gene: TRBJ1-5; clone size: NA; V gene: TRBV4-1; D gene: NA; CDR3 length: 13
CDR3 DNA: TGCAGCGTTGCCACTTCAGGGACCGGGGAGCTGTTTTTT; CDR3 protein: CSVATSGTGELFF; J gene: TRBJ2-2; clone size: many; V gene: TRBV29-1; D gene: NA; CDR3 length: 13
CDR3 DNA: TGTGCCAGCAGCGGAGAGGGGGCTAGCATCCCAATCTACGAGCAGTACTTC; CDR3 protein: CASSGEGASIPIYEQYF; J gene: TRBJ2-7; clone size: NA; V gene: TRBV9; D gene: TRBD1; CDR3 length: 17
CDR3 DNA: TGCAGTGCCTCTGGGCCGGGGAACTATGGCTACACCTTC; CDR3 protein: CSASGPGNYGYTF; J gene: TRBJ1-2; clone size: NA; V gene: TRBV20-1; D gene: NA; CDR3 length: 13
CDR3 DNA: TGTGCCAGCAGCTTGAGTAAAAACGCGAACACCGGGGAGCTGTTTTTT; CDR3 protein: CASSLSKNANTGELFF; J gene: TRBJ2-2; clone size: NA; V gene: TRBV7-6; D gene: NA; CDR3 length: 16
CDR3 DNA: TGCAGTGCTAGAACTAGCTACAATGAGCAGTTCTTC; CDR3 protein: CSARTSYNEQFF; J gene: TRBJ2-1; clone size: many; V gene: TRBV20-1; D gene: NA; CDR3 length: 12
CDR3 DNA: TGCAGTGCTGGCAAACCGGGACGGAGAAGCAATCAGCCCCAGCATTTT; CDR3 protein: CSAGKPGRRSNQPQHF; J gene: TRBJ1-5; clone size: NA; V gene: TRBV20-1; D gene: NA; CDR3 length: 16
CDR3 DNA: TGTGCCAGCAGCCAAGGCCCGGGGACGGTCTACGAGCAGTACTTC; CDR3 protein: CASSQGPGTVYEQYF; J gene: TRBJ2-7; clone size: many; V gene: TRBV4-2; D gene: NA; CDR3 length: 15
CDR3 DNA: TGTGCCAGCACCCCGACAGGGAGATACGAGCAGTACTTC; CDR3 protein: CASTPTGRYEQYF; J gene: TRBJ2-7; clone size: many; V gene: TRBV6-1; D gene: TRBD1; CDR3 length: 13
CDR3 DNA: TGTGCCAGCAGCCGCAGGGGGCAAGAGACCCAGTACTTC; CDR3 protein: CASSRRGQETQYF; J gene: TRBJ2-5; clone size: many; V gene: TRBV7-9; D gene: TRBD1; CDR3 length: 13
CDR3 DNA: TGCGCCAGCAGGGCAGGTGACAATCAGCCCCAGCATTTT; CDR3 protein: CASRAGDNQPQHF; J gene: TRBJ1-5; clone size: NA; V gene: TRBV5-1; D gene: NA; CDR3 length: 13
CDR3 DNA: TGTGCCAGCAGTTACGGGGCAGGGGGTGGCTACACCTTC; CDR3 protein: CASSYGAGGGYTF; J gene: TRBJ1-2; clone size: few; V gene: TRBV6-5; D gene: TRBD1; CDR3 length: 13
CDR3 DNA: TGTGCCAGCAGTCCACGACAGGGGGTTCTTCGGAATCAGCCCCAGCATTTT; CDR3 protein: CASSPRQGVLRNQPQHF; J gene: TRBJ1-5; clone size: NA; V gene: TRBV27; D gene: TRBD1; CDR3 length: 17
CDR3 DNA: TGTGCCAGCAGCCAAGATGGACAGCCCCAAGAGACCCAGTACTTC; CDR3 protein: CASSQDGQPQETQYF; J gene: TRBJ2-5; clone size: many; V gene: TRBV3-1; D gene: NA; CDR3 length: 15
CDR3 DNA: TGTGCCAGCAGCCGTCGCCAGGGGATACGAGGAAACACCATATATTTT; CDR3 protein: CASSRRQGIRGNTIYF; J gene: TRBJ1-3; clone size: few; V gene: TRBV3-1; D gene: NA; CDR3 length: 16
CDR3 DNA: TGTGCCAGCAGTATGAACTACGAGCAGTACTTC; CDR3 protein: CASSMNYEQYF; J gene: TRBJ2-7; clone size: many; V gene: TRBV7-2; D gene: NA; CDR3 length: 11
CDR3 DNA: TGCAGTGCTAGAGAGGACAGGGCCTATAGCAATCAGCCCCAGCATTTT; CDR3 protein: CSAREDRAYSNQPQHF; J gene: TRBJ1-5; clone size: once; V gene: TRBV20-1; D gene: TRBD1; CDR3 length: 16
CDR3 DNA: TGCAGTGCTAGAGATCTGTCCCAGGATAGCAATCAGCCCCAGCATTTT; CDR3 protein: CSARDLSQDSNQPQHF; J gene: TRBJ1-5; clone size: many; V gene: TRBV20-1; D gene: NA; CDR3 length: 16
CDR3 DNA: TGTGCCAGCAGTTCGGGACAGCCTGGATCTTATGGCTACACCTTC; CDR3 protein: CASSSGQPGSYGYTF; J gene: TRBJ1-2; clone size: many; V gene: TRBV27; D gene: TRBD1; CDR3 length: 15
CDR3 DNA: TGTGCCAGCAGTTCACCCGGGACTAGCGGCATCAAGACCCAGTACTTC; CDR3 protein: CASSSPGTSGIKTQYF; J gene: TRBJ2-5; clone size: NA; V gene: TRBV28; D gene: TRBD2; CDR3 length: 16